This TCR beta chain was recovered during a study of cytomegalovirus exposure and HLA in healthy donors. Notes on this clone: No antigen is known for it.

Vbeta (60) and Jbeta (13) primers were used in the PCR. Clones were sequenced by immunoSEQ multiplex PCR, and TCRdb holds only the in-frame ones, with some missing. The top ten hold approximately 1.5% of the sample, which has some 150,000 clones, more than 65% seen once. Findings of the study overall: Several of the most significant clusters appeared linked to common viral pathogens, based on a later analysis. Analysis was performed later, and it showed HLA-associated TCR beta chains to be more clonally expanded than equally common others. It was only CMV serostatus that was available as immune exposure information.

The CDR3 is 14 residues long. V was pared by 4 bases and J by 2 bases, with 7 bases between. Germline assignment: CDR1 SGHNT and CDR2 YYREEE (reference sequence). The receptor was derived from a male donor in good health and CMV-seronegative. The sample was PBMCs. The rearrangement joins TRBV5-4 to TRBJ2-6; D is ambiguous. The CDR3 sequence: CASSVETGANVLTF. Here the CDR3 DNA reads TGTGCCAGCAGCGTCGAGACTGGGGCCAACGTCCTGACTTTC.